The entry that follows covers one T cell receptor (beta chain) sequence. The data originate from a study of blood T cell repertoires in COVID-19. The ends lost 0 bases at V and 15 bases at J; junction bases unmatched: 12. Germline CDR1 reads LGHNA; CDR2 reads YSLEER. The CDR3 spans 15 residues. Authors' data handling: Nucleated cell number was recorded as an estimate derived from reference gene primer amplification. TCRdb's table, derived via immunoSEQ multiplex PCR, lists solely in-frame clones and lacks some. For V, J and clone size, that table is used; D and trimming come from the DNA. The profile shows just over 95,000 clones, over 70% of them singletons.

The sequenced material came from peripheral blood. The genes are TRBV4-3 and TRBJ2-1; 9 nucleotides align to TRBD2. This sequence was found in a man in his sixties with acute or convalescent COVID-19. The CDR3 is CASSQDWGLAPRMFF. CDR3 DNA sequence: TGCGCCAGCAGCCAAGATTGGGGACTAGCTCCGCGTATGTTCTTC.